Listed below are T cell receptor beta chains from one sample, sequenced in a study of blood T cells in healthy people across ages. TCRdb itself ran the 5' RACE reads through MiXCR, one entry per CDR3 protein. Of over 1,300,000 distinct CDR3 sequences listed, roughly 59% are singletons. Sample: blood. Receptor source: a man younger than 35 in good health. The CDR3 runs from the conserved cysteine through the conserved F or W. Each record gives: V gene, J gene, CDR3 protein.

TRBV4-1	TRBJ1-5	CASSQGLSRASNQPQHF
TRBV10-1	TRBJ1-6	CASRGVTDSPLHF
TRBV27	TRBJ2-7	CASSSTGSGYEQYF
TRBV6-6	TRBJ2-3	CAATTSGLPDTQYF
TRBV2	TRBJ1-5	CASSPGSITNQPQHF
TRBV6-5	TRBJ2-1	CASSYSSGRFSYNEQFF
TRBV28	TRBJ1-2	CASRSQYYGYTF
TRBV27	TRBJ2-7	CASSFGQGYYEQYF
TRBV2	TRBJ2-5	CASSEASVVSDQYF
TRBV12-3/TRBV12-4	TRBJ2-3	CAGSGGGYADTQYF
TRBV4-3	TRBJ2-7	CASSQDWGTGENEQYF
TRBV15	TRBJ2-1	CATSRRTAGDNEQFF
TRBV7-2	-	CASSSYGTSGRYEQYF
TRBV10-3	TRBJ1-5	CAIGDPGGDSNQPQHF
TRBV9	TRBJ2-1	CASSVAPRDEQFF
TRBV6-1	TRBJ2-6	CASSPDRNRANVLTF
TRBV6-6	TRBJ2-5	CASRGSGTQYF
TRBV20-1	TRBJ1-1	CSASDTITGRSEAFF
TRBV7-2	-	CASSHRGGLAGGGYEQYF
TRBV29-1	TRBJ2-7	CSVRPGGGKNYEQYF
TRBV29-1	TRBJ1-1	CSVEDRVRSFNTEAFF
TRBV25-1	TRBJ1-2	CASSEGGSLRYDGYTF
TRBV27	TRBJ2-7	CASSLGYGSPYEQYF
TRBV5-8	TRBJ1-4	CASSSPRQAKNEKLFF
TRBV11-2	TRBJ2-6	CASSKSGFGANVLTF
TRBV20-1	TRBJ2-7	CSARVLNEQYF
TRBV27	TRBJ2-7	CASSSPAGGHHEQYF
TRBV7-9	TRBJ2-5	CASSFTNPETQYF
TRBV29-1	TRBJ2-7	CSVGGSPYEQYF
TRBV5-1	TRBJ2-1	CASSLVPTGVGNEQFF
TRBV4-1	-	CASSLRADGYEQYF
TRBV20-1	TRBJ1-2	CSAQSDGYTF
TRBV4-2	TRBJ2-5	CASSQEVGVQETQYF
TRBV20-1	TRBJ2-3	CSASGQGATDTQYF
TRBV4-3	TRBJ1-2	CASGQEGGPSNGYTF
TRBV12-3/TRBV12-4	TRBJ2-7	CASSLAGFEQYF
TRBV20-1	TRBJ1-2	CSARGTDRYGYTF
TRBV27	TRBJ1-2	CASSFLGLNGYTF
TRBV11-2	TRBJ2-7	CASSLGVRDVSSYEQYF
TRBV4-1	TRBJ1-5	CASSQDGRVRQPQHF
TRBV6-2/TRBV6-3	TRBJ1-2	CASGRSGQGDGYTF
TRBV29-1	TRBJ2-5	CSVEGLAGGPIQEQYF
TRBV28	TRBJ1-1	CASSYPGTGGLVAEAFF
TRBV4-3	TRBJ2-5	CASSQEAGVEQYF
TRBV27	TRBJ2-1	CASSNILTSGATYNEQFF
TRBV11-2	TRBJ2-3	CASSLSGRGTDTQYF
TRBV27	-	CASSLGGTVSYNEQYF
TRBV5-6	TRBJ2-3	CASGIQGARGTDTQYF
TRBV4-3	TRBJ2-4	CASSPSLGALNIQYF
TRBV20-1	TRBJ1-2	CSATSGGRLDGYTF
TRBV4-2	TRBJ2-1	CASSQAPRAGNEQFF